This T cell receptor (beta chain) was sequenced for a study of blood T cells in healthy people across ages. Next came a second PCR, run for about 6 to 11 cycles, which used a sample-barcoded 5' primer along with a J-beta primer mix. TCRdb called the 5' RACE reads again in MiXCR, with one record for every CDR3 protein. The table has 750,000 to 1,000,000 distinct CDR3 sequences, about 28% seen once. The sample was also linked to a second study, of T cells of mothers and their children.

Sequences were obtained from blood. The clonotype originates from a woman between 35 and 50 years old in good health.

CDR3 DNA sequence: TGTGCCAGCAGGTCCGGGACCCGGGGATCGCAGCCCCAGCATTTT. It translates to CASRSGTRGSQPQHF. J is TRBJ1-5 and V is TRBV28, with D perhaps TRBD1 (5 bases). With 6 bases removed from V and 7 bases from J, the gap between germline ends came to 19 bases. The germline gives CDR1 MDHEN, CDR2 SYDVKM. The CDR3 covers 15 residues. Filled out from reference TRBV28 and TRBJ1-5, the complete variable domain reads DVKVTQSSRYLVKRTGEKVFLECVQDMDHENMFWYRQDPGLGLRLIYFSYDVKMKEKGDIPEGYSVSREKKERFSLILESASTNQTSMYLCASRSGTRGSQPQHFGDGTRLSIL.